This TCR beta chain is drawn from a study of T-cell reconstitution after alpha-beta-depleted transplantation in children. Points from the study as a whole: Roughly two months post-transplant, alpha-beta T cells reportedly originated from several hundred graft clones that had expanded. TCRbeta diversity was high at day 60 in some patients (a result of surviving recipient T cells and thymic progenitors).

This CDR3 has 14 amino acids. With 5 bases clipped from V and 8 bases from J, the junction kept 6 bases outside the gene matches. Germline values: CDR1 SGHAT, CDR2 FQNNGV. This clonotype was detected only a few times. The antigen is undetermined. Unique molecular identifiers were built into the TCRbeta library. Using its own MiXCR run on the PCR reads, TCRdb lists one record per CDR3 protein. The repertoire includes 580,000 or so distinct CDR3 sequences, about 23% of them detected once, and 13% to 15% sits in the top ten. The material was PBMCs, mostly from graft donor cells, obtained 360 days after TCRalphabeta/CD19-depleted stem cell transplant. The clonotype originates from a boy younger than two who had a stem cell transplant for acute myeloid leukemia, so the T cells may come from the graft donor. The chain links TRBV11-2 to TRBJ2-1, with 10 bases that match TRBD2. The CDR3 region has the DNA TGTGCCAGCAGCACAAGCGGGGGGGTGGATGAGCAGTTCTTC. Its protein is CASSTSGGVDEQFF. Full variable domain (remainder filled in from reference TRBV11-2 and TRBJ2-1): EAGVAQSPRYKIIEKRQSVAFWCNPISGHATLYWYQQILGQGPKLLIQFQNNGVVDDSQLPKDRFSAERLKGVDSTLKIQPAKLEDSAVYLCASSTSGGVDEQFFGPGTRLTVL.